This TCR beta chain was obtained from a study of OX40 agonist ivuxolimab in advanced cancers. Study as a whole: Ivuxolimab is a fully human IgG2 antibody that activates OX40 (CD134). Dose-escalation patients were diagnosed with hepatocellular carcinoma, melanoma, renal cell cancer or head and neck cancer. The eligibility criteria allowed prior anti-PD-1, anti-PD-L1 or anti-CTLA-4 therapy, and around 40% had some.

Trimming removed 5 bases from V and 7 bases from J, with 14 bases in between. The length of the CDR3 is 14 residues. CDR1 and CDR2 (germline): SGHVS, FQNEAQ. The method was immunoSEQ multiplex PCR; TCRdb's version includes in-frame clones alone and lacks a portion of them. This sample yields 100,000 to 110,000 clones, of which approximately 90% are seen a single time; around 0.58% belongs to the top ten. Blood specimens came from baseline, cycle 4 day 1, and cycle 7 day 1. The sequence derives from an adult with an advanced solid tumor such as melanoma, head and neck, liver or kidney cancer. This specimen consisted of CD4+ or CD8+ T cells sorted from blood, obtained in a trial of the OX40 agonist ivuxolimab. The V and J genes are TRBV7-8 and TRBJ2-2; tentative D call: TRBD2 (5 bases). CDR3 loop: CASSPRRLNGELFF. CDR3 DNA: TGTGCCAGCAGCCCCCGCCGACTAAACGGGGAGCTGTTTTTT.